The clone carrying this TCR beta chain was detected only a few times. Its specificity is unknown. Germline CDR1 is SGHVS and CDR2 is FQNEAQ. This CDR3 has 15 residues. PBMCs, at least 6 million per sample, were isolated. This record comes from a study of blood T cells in healthy people across ages. Overall study: Per two T cells, about one barcoded beta molecule was captured through template switching. The study, taken as a whole, reports: Both higher diversity and more naive CD4+ cells marked long-lived donors when set against aged donors. Expanded clonotype changes were possibly confounded by unknown donor CMV status.

Through a sample-barcoded 5' primer and a J-beta primer mix, a second PCR was run for roughly 7 to 12 cycles. One entry per CDR3 protein, called by TCRdb with MiXCR from the 5' RACE reads. Here the sample spans about 1 million distinct CDR3 sequences, around 43% being singletons. This receptor was identified in a woman in her fifties or sixties in good health. V is TRBV7-8 and J is TRBJ2-7; unclear D gene. The last part of the DNA fits TRBJ2-5 better; the J call may be wrong. The material sequenced was blood. The CDR3 sequence is CASSLGSVVRETQYF. The CDR3 coding sequence is TGTGCCAGCAGCTTAGGTTCGGTAGTTCGAGAGACCCAGTACTTC.